Listed here are 3 T cell receptor beta chains from one sample, sequenced in a study of graft-versus-host responses after intestinal transplantation. The antigens of these receptors remain unknown. The protocol was immunoSEQ multiplex PCR, while the TCRdb copy is restricted to in-frame clones and leaves out a portion. Altogether about 94,000 clones are present, roughly 90% being singletons, with the ten largest covering around 0.53%. The sequenced sample was unstimulated CD8+ T cells sorted from spleen or lymph node cells, obtained before intestinal transplant. These receptors originate from a human donor who received an intestinal transplant.

DNA for the CDR3: TGTGCCAGCAGCTTAGTACAGGGGCTAGCCAAAAACATTCAGTACTTC. Protein: CASSLVQGLAKNIQYF. This chain links TRBV7-9 with TRBJ2-4; 7 nucleotides match TRBD1. The CDR3 contains 16 residues. Germline trimming cut 1 base from V and 0 bases from J; bases unmatched to any gene: 3. Looked up from germline, CDR1 is SEHNR and CDR2 is FQNEAQ (reference sequence).

The J gene is TRBJ1-3, the V gene TRBV4-3, with TRBD1 as a possible D gene (6 bases). CDR1 LGHNA and CDR2 YSLEER come from the germline V gene. The CDR3 runs to 15 residues. Trimming left V 2 bases short and J 1 base short, with 9 bases between. The CDR3 region has the DNA TGCGCCAGCAGCCAATCCCAGGGGTCTGGAAACACCATATATTTT. Protein product: CASSQSQGSGNTIYF.

This clone was seen just once. V gene TRBV5-1 combines with J gene TRBJ2-7; D not certain. CDR1 SGHRS and CDR2 YFSETQ come from the germline V gene. This CDR3 is built from 13 residues. Trimming shortened V by 0 bases and J by 3 bases, and 7 bases separated the two germline ends. This CDR3 is CASSLEQSYEQYF. CDR3 sequence (DNA): TGCGCCAGCAGCTTGGAACAGAGCTACGAGCAGTACTTC. Filled out from reference TRBV5-1 and TRBJ2-7, the complete variable domain reads KAGVTQTPRYLIKTRGQQVTLSCSPISGHRSVSWYQQTPGQGLQFLFEYFSETQRNKGNFPGRFSGRQFSNSRSEMNVSTLELGDSALYLCASSLEQSYEQYFGPGTRLTVT.